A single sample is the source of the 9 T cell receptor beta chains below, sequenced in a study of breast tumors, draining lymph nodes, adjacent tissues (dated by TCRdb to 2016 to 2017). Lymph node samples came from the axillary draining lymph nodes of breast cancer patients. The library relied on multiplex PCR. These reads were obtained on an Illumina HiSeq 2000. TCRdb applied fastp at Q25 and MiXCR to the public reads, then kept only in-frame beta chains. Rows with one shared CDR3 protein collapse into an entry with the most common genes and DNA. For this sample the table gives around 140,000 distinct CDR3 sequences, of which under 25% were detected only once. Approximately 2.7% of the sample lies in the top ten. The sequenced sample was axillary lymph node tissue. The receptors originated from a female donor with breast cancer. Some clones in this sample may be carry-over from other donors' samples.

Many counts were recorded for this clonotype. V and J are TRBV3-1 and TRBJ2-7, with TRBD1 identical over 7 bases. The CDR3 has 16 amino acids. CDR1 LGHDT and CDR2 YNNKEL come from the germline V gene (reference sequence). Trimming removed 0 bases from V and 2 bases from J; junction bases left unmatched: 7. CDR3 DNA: TGTGCCAGCAGCCAAGATGCGCGACAGGGTGCCTACGAGCAGTACTTC. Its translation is CASSQDARQGAYEQYF.

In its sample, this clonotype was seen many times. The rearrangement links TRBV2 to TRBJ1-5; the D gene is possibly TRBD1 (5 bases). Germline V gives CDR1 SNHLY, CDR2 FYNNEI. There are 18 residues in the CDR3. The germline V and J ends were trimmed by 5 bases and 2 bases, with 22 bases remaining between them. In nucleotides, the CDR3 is TGTGCCAGCAGTATGATACCTACAGGTGCAGGCGGCAATCAGCCCCAGCATTTT. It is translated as CASSMIPTGAGGNQPQHF.

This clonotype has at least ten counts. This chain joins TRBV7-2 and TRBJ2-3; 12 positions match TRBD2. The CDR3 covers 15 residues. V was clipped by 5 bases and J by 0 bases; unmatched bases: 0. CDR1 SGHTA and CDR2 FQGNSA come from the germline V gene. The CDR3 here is CASSTSGGSTDTQYF. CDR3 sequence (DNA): TGTGCCAGCAGCACTAGCGGGGGGAGCACAGATACGCAGTATTTT.

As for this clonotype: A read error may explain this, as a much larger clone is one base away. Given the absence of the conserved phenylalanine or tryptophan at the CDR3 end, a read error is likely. The CDR3 protein is CASSLSPGTNTGELFV. The DNA for the CDR3 is TGCGCCAGCAGCTTGAGCCCGGGAACGAACACCGGGGAGCTGTTTGTT. The V gene is TRBV5-1, the J gene TRBJ2-2, with D possibly being TRBD2 (5 bases). The CDR3 contains 16 residues. V was shortened by 1 base and J by 0 bases, with 10 bases between the two germline ends. CDR1 SGHRS and CDR2 YFSETQ come from the germline V gene.

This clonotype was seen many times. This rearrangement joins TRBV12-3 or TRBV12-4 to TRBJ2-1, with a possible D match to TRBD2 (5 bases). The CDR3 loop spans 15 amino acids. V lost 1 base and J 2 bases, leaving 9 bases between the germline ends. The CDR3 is CASSLGLATYNEQFF. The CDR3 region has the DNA TGTGCCAGCAGTTTAGGGCTAGCCACCTACAATGAGCAGTTCTTC.

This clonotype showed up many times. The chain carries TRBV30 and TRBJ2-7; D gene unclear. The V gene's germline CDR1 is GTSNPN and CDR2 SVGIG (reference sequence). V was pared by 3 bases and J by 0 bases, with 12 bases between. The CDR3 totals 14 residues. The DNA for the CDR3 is TGTGCCTGGAGAAGCCCGGGCAGCTCCTACGAGCAGTACTTC. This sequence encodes CAWRSPGSSYEQYF.

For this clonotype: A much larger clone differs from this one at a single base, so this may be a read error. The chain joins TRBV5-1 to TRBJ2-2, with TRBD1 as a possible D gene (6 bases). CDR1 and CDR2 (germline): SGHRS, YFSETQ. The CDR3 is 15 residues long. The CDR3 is CASSKDTGIAGELLF. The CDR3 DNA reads TGCGCCAGCAGCAAGGACACAGGGATCGCCGGGGAGCTGCTTTTT.

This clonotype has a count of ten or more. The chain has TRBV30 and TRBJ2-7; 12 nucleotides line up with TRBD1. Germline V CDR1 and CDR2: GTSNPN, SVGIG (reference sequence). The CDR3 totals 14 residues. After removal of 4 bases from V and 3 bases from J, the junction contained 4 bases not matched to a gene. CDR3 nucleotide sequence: TGTGCCTGGAAACGGGACAGGGGGCTCTACGAGCAGTACTTC. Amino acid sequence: CAWKRDRGLYEQYF.

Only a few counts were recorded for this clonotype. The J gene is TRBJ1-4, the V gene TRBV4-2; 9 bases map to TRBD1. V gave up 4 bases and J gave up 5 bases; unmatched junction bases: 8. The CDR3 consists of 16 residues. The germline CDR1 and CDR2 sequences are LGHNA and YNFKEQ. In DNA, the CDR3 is TGTGCCAGCAGCCGCCTCCGAGGACAGGGGAATGAAAAACTGTTTTTT. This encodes CASSRLRGQGNEKLFF.